The T cell receptor (beta chain) under discussion was sequenced for a study of a mutant IDH1 vaccine in newly diagnosed glioma. J was trimmed by 7 bases and V by 0 bases; bases with no gene match: 6. Germline V gene lookup returns CDR1 LGHNT and CDR2 FRNRAP. This CDR3 region has 14 residues. Study-wide results and caveats: Among top peripheral T cell clonotypes, changes seemed unrelated to pseudoprogression.

Clones were sequenced by immunoSEQ multiplex PCR, and TCRdb holds only the in-frame ones, with some missing. Here the sample spans under 30,000 clones, 65% to 85% being singletons. The time point was: week 5, during vaccination. Alongside topical imiquimod, each dose of vaccine comprised 300 ug of mutant IDH1 20-mer peptide. This clone was recorded a few times. Antigen specificity is unknown. The chain employs TRBV12-5 and TRBJ2-7; 7 nucleotides match TRBD2. Specimen: PBMCs, collected from a glioma patient whose treatment included an IDH1 peptide vaccine. This sequence originates from a man aged 35 to 55 with glioma. CDR3 region: CASGLVVLAREQYF. The CDR3 nucleotides are TGTGCTAGTGGTTTGGTAGTACTAGCGCGGGAGCAGTACTTC.